These T cell receptor beta chains were read from a single sample in a study of siplizumab effects on memory and regulatory T cells. What these receptors recognize is not known. Only in-frame clones appear in the TCRdb table, and some are missing; sequencing was by immunoSEQ multiplex PCR. The sample holds more than 12,000 clones, around 41% seen once. The specimen was CFSE-low (dividing) CD4+ T cells sorted from an allogeneic mixed lymphocyte reaction. These receptors came from a human donor in good health; the cells came from an allogeneic mixed lymphocyte reaction. Some clones in this sample may be carry-over from other donors' samples. The CDR3 runs from the conserved cysteine through the conserved F or W. Fields, in order: J gene, clone size, D gene, V gene, CDR3 DNA, CDR3 protein. D genes are given only for firm matches. Size is stated for part of the rows, as once, few or many counts, or as a class when the clone is expanded.

>TRBJ2-5|few|TRBD1|TRBV14
TGTGCCAGCAGCCAAGCCTATGGACAGGCCCTCCAAGAGACCCAGTACTTC
CASSQAYGQALQETQYF
>TRBJ1-1|medium-sized|TRBD1|TRBV7-9
TGTGCCAGCAGCTTTCACGGACAGGGGGCGTTTGAAGCTTTCTTT
CASSFHGQGAFEAFF
>TRBJ2-7|NA|NA|TRBV7-2
TGTGCCAGCAGCTTAGCAGGTAGGGTGCACGAGCAGTACTTC
CASSLAGRVHEQYF
>TRBJ2-5|NA|TRBD1|TRBV11-2
TGTGCCAGCAGCTGGACAGGGCGCGGGGAGACCCAGTACTTC
CASSWTGRGETQYF
>TRBJ1-1|medium-sized|NA|TRBV27
TGTGCCAGCAGTCCACGGCCCCGCGGGACTGAAGCTTTCTTT
CASSPRPRGTEAFF
>TRBJ2-7|NA|NA|TRBV6-5
TGTGCCAGCAGTTACTCGAGGATCGGGGGCTCCTACGAGCAGTACTTC
CASSYSRIGGSYEQYF
>TRBJ1-1|NA|NA|TRBV28
TGTGCCAGCAACCTGAGGCGGGGGCCCATGAACACTGAAGCTTTCTTT
CASNLRRGPMNTEAFF
>TRBJ1-5|few|NA|TRBV18
TGTGCCAGCTCACCAGAGGTCAATCAGCCCCAGCATTTT
CASSPEVNQPQHF
>TRBJ1-1|NA|TRBD1|TRBV7-9
TGTGCCAGCAGCTTAAGGGGGCGCGGGACTGAAGCTTTCTTT
CASSLRGRGTEAFF
>TRBJ1-5|NA|NA|TRBV19
TGTGCCAGTAGCTACTCTGACTCGGGCAATCAGCCCCAGCATTTT
CASSYSDSGNQPQHF
>TRBJ2-1|NA|NA|TRBV5-6
TGTGCCAGCAGCTTACGGATAGTGGACTACAATGAGCAGTTCTTC
CASSLRIVDYNEQFF
>TRBJ2-7|medium-sized|TRBD1|TRBV9
TGTGCCAGCAGCGTAGATGCGGGAGGGACAGGGGGCGAGCAGTACTTC
CASSVDAGGTGGEQYF
>TRBJ2-4|NA|NA|TRBV28
TGTGCCAGCAGTTTATATGGGGGTGAATACATTCAGTACTTC
CASSLYGGEYIQYF
>TRBJ2-1|NA|TRBD2|TRBV19
TGTGCCAGTAGTAGGGCCCTGGCGGGAGTGTATTACAATGAGCAGTTCTTC
CASSRALAGVYYNEQFF
>TRBJ1-4|few|TRBD1|TRBV25-1
TGTGCCAGCAGTAACCAGGGGGGAGCTATTATAAAACTGTTTTTT
CASSNQGGAIIKLFF
>TRBJ1-2|NA|TRBD1|TRBV10-3
TGTGCCATCAGGACCGGGACAGGGAATGGCTACACCTTC
CAIRTGTGNGYTF
>TRBJ2-7|NA|NA|TRBV2
TGTGCCAGCAGTATGGTTCGGGAGACCTACGAGCAGTACTTC
CASSMVRETYEQYF
>TRBJ2-7|NA|NA|TRBV6-6
TGTGCCAGCAGCCCCAGGGGAAACTCCTACGAGCAGTACTTC
CASSPRGNSYEQYF
>TRBJ1-4|few|NA|TRBV19
TGTGCCAGTAGTTACAATATAGCTTCGGGCCGCGGTGAAAAACTGTTTTTT
CASSYNIASGRGEKLFF
>TRBJ2-7|NA|TRBD2|TRBV2
TGTGCCAGCAGTCTCCCTTTGGCGGGAGCCCCCACCTACGAGCAGTACTTC
CASSLPLAGAPTYEQYF
>TRBJ1-5|medium-sized|TRBD1|TRBV7-8
TGTGCCAGCAGCTTAGCCACAGGGGGCTATCAGCCCCAGCATTTT
CASSLATGGYQPQHF
>TRBJ2-2|medium-sized|TRBD2|TRBV6-1
TGTGCCAGCAGTGGGACTAGCGGTATAATTAACACCGGGGAGCTGTTTTTT
CASSGTSGIINTGELFF